Listed below are T cell receptor beta chains from one sample, sequenced in a study of blood T cell repertoires in COVID-19. The protocol was immunoSEQ multiplex PCR, while the TCRdb copy is restricted to in-frame clones and leaves out a portion. There are approximately 220,000 clones in the sample; roughly nine tenths occur only once, and more than 3% lies in the top ten. Sequenced material: PBMCs or T cells enriched from blood (not recorded which). The source of these receptors is a woman aged 18-29 years in a cohort exposed to, infected with or recovered from COVID-19 (not recorded which). CDR3s include the opening cysteine and the closing phenylalanine or tryptophan.

>TRBJ1-5|TRBV21-1
CASSKFGGLSNQPQHF
>TRBJ2-7|TRBV7-2
CASSIDRGHYEQYF
>TRBJ1-1|TRBV24-1
CATGNTTGTEAFF
>TRBJ1-2|TRBV24-1
CATSDTNGGTNYGYTF
>TRBJ1-2|TRBV6-5
CASSRKQGADYGYTF
>TRBJ1-5|TRBV27
CASRMTGGGQPQHF
>TRBJ1-1|TRBV5-1
CASSLGRASEAFF
>TRBJ1-5|TRBV2
CASSDLDTGNQPQHF
>TRBJ2-5|TRBV5-1
CASSSHRYRGPPGTQYF
>TRBJ2-2|TRBV2
CASSEVSTGELFF
>TRBJ2-7|TRBV7-3
CASSSNGQGGEQYF
>TRBJ1-2|TRBV28
CASSFPDRSYGYTF
>TRBJ2-7|TRBV15
CATSSGAGQFINEQYF
>TRBJ1-1|TRBV6-2/TRBV6-3
CASSSLTGNTEAFF
>TRBJ1-5|TRBV19
CASSMEGQPQHF
>TRBJ1-5|TRBV5-8
CASSLETGARHQPQHF
>TRBJ2-3|TRBV7-6
CASSFSSTDTQYF
>TRBJ2-5|TRBV11-3
CASSLIQGQETQYF
>TRBJ2-1|TRBV19
CASSPTSVGEQFF
>TRBJ1-5|TRBV9
CASAPGTGYYSNQPQHF
>TRBJ2-5|TRBV7-9
CASSHGQGGQETQYF
>TRBJ2-5|TRBV24-1
CATSDPQGTGETQYF
>TRBJ1-2|TRBV6-5
CASSPDRGDGYTF
>TRBJ1-2|TRBV4-1
CASSPGQGRDGYTF